These 15 T cell receptor beta chains were all obtained from the same sample, sequenced in a study of blood T cells in healthy people across ages. The authors ran a second PCR of about 6 to 11 cycles using a sample-barcoded 5' primer and a J-beta primer mix. TCRdb ran MiXCR on the 5' RACE reads and lists one entry per CDR3 protein. Of 1.5 million or so distinct CDR3 sequences in the sample, 42% were seen once. The specimen sequenced was blood. These receptors came from a woman in her late teens or twenties in good health.

This chain joins TRBV7-2 and TRBJ2-4; D may match TRBD1 or TRBD2 (6 bases each). The CDR3 sequence is 12 residues long. V lost 8 bases, J lost 13 bases, and 18 bases lay in between. Germline-derived CDR1 and CDR2 are SGHTA and FQGNSA. In nucleotides, the CDR3 is TGTGCCAGCCCGGGGGCAGGGAATGAGCAGTACTTC. Translating gives CASPGAGNEQYF.

In this sample, this clonotype turned up many times. The V call is TRBV7-9, the J call TRBJ2-7; no clear D. This CDR3 spans 14 amino acids. The V and J ends lost 4 bases and 4 bases respectively, with 14 bases between them. The germline gives CDR1 SEHNR, CDR2 FQNEAQ (reference sequence). The CDR3 spells CASSSVGFQYEQYF. The CDR3 bases are TGTGCCAGCAGCTCGGTTGGCTTTCAGTACGAGCAGTACTTC.

The chain joins TRBV19 to TRBJ2-3, with 9 bases lining up with TRBD1. There are 16 residues in the CDR3. Trimming at V came to 5 bases and at J to 5 bases, leaving 11 bases not matched to a gene. Germline V gene data show CDR1 as LNHDA and CDR2 as SQIVND (reference sequence). CDR3 in DNA: TGTGCCAGTAGTCCCCGGGGACAGGGAGACCGAGATACGCAGTATTTT. Residues: CASSPRGQGDRDTQYF.

The chain combines TRBV12-3 or TRBV12-4 with TRBJ1-4; D unresolved. The CDR3 spans 15 residues. The ends were cut back, 4 bases at V and 5 bases at J, with 14 bases in the middle. CDR3: CASSSQGNSNEKLFF. In DNA form, the CDR3 reads TGTGCCAGCAGTTCCCAAGGGAATTCCAATGAAAAACTGTTTTTT.

The chain links TRBV10-3 to TRBJ1-2; D not resolved. Germline loops: CDR1 ENHRY, CDR2 SYGVKD. This CDR3 is 14 amino acids long. Trimming cost V 7 bases and J 8 bases, with 20 bases left between them. CDR3 in amino acids: CAIMTGQVGKGYTF. As DNA, the CDR3 is TGTGCCATCATGACGGGCCAGGTCGGCAAAGGCTACACCTTC.

For this clonotype: The junction does not match germline at one end; this may be a read error. This chain joins TRBV5-1 and TRBJ2-1; 10 positions match TRBD2. Matching the DNA end better, TRBJ2-7 makes the J call doubtful. Germline V gene data show CDR1 as SGHRS and CDR2 as YFSETQ. This CDR3 is built from 17 residues. This chain's CDR3 is CTSSSEIIAGGPHEQYF. CDR3 sequence (DNA): TGCACCAGCAGCTCCGAGATAATAGCGGGAGGCCCCCACGAGCAGTACTTC.

This sequence joins TRBV11-2 and TRBJ2-1; 9 bases agree with TRBD2. The J segment lost 8 bases and the V segment lost 4 bases, leaving 12 bases of the junction unmatched. CDR3 length: 16 amino acids. Germline V gene lookup returns CDR1 SGHAT and CDR2 FQNNGV. The CDR3 loop reads CASSSSGGTSNDEQFF. The CDR3 DNA is TGTGCCAGCAGCTCTAGTGGGGGGACTAGCAACGATGAGCAGTTCTTC.

This chain joins TRBV29-1 and TRBJ1-2; 7 bases map to TRBD1. The CDR3 length is 12 residues. V shed 6 bases, J shed 5 bases, and the junction held 6 bases outside the gene matches. Germline CDR1 is SQVTM and CDR2 is ANQGSEA. CDR3: CSVRGDRYGYTF. As DNA, the CDR3 is TGCAGCGTCCGAGGGGACAGATATGGCTACACCTTC.

The rearrangement uses TRBV27 and TRBJ2-7, with D unclear. The CDR3 runs 14 residues. Per the germline V gene, CDR1 is MNHEY and CDR2 is SMNVEV (reference sequence). The V and J ends lost 11 bases and 4 bases respectively, with 21 bases between them. The CDR3 reads CASKTGLNAYEQYF. The CDR3 nucleotides read TGTGCCTCCAAGACGGGCCTTAATGCATACGAGCAGTACTTC.

This clonotype was found once. The rearrangement links TRBV12-3 or TRBV12-4 to TRBJ1-1; 7 bases match TRBD1. This CDR3 has 14 residues. The J segment lost 3 bases and the V segment lost 8 bases, leaving 9 bases of the junction unmatched. The CDR3 spells CASSRGQSYTEAFF. CDR3 nucleotide sequence: TGTGCCAGCTCCCGGGGACAGTCCTACACTGAAGCTTTCTTT.

The V gene is TRBV11-2, the J gene TRBJ2-4; 8 bases map to TRBD2. The J call may be in error: the DNA end matches TRBJ2-7 better. The CDR3 length is 14 residues. Germline V gene sequence: CDR1 SGHAT, CDR2 FQNNGV. This chain's CDR3 is CASSSGGAGLEQYF. The CDR3, as DNA: TGTGCCAGCAGCTCGGGGGGGGCTGGGCTCGAGCAGTACTTC.

This chain uses TRBV7-2 with TRBJ1-6, with D possibly matching TRBD1 (5 bases). V dropped 3 bases and J dropped 7 bases, with 22 bases sitting between them. Germline V gene data show CDR1 as SGHTA and CDR2 as FQGNSA. The length of the CDR3 is 18 residues. The CDR3 loop reads CASSFTLTGGSNNSPLHF. The CDR3 region has the DNA TGTGCCAGCAGCTTCACCCTCACCGGGGGGTCGAACAATTCACCCCTCCACTTT.

This clonotype was picked up a small number of times. The chain employs TRBV4-2 and TRBJ1-2, with 9 positions matching TRBD1. Germline V gene data show CDR1 as LGHNA and CDR2 as YNFKEQ. This CDR3 is 16 amino acids long. V shed 0 bases, J shed 6 bases, and the junction held 8 bases outside the gene matches. The CDR3 spells CASSQDRGDREDGYTF. CDR3 DNA sequence: TGTGCCAGCAGCCAAGATCGGGGGGACAGGGAGGATGGCTACACCTTC.

This clonotype was found a few times. One end of the junction fails to match germline, which may point to a read error. The genes are TRBV20-1 and TRBJ1-2; 10 nucleotides agree with TRBD1. CDR1 is DFQATT, CDR2 SNEGSKA, per germline (reference sequence). The CDR3 loop spans 18 amino acids. Here the CDR3 DNA reads TGCAGTGCTCCCCAAAGACCGGGACAGGGGTTGCTGAACTACGGCTACACCTTC. Translating gives CSAPQRPGQGLLNYGYTF.

The chain links TRBV20-1 to TRBJ2-3; a weak D match, TRBD1 (5 bases). The CDR3 extends over 12 amino acids. The V end was cut by 5 bases, the J end by 0 bases, with 6 bases between. From germline, CDR1 is DFQATT and CDR2 SNEGSKA (reference sequence). The CDR3 region is CSAGASTDTQYF. CDR3 in DNA: TGCAGTGCTGGGGCTAGCACAGATACGCAGTATTTT.